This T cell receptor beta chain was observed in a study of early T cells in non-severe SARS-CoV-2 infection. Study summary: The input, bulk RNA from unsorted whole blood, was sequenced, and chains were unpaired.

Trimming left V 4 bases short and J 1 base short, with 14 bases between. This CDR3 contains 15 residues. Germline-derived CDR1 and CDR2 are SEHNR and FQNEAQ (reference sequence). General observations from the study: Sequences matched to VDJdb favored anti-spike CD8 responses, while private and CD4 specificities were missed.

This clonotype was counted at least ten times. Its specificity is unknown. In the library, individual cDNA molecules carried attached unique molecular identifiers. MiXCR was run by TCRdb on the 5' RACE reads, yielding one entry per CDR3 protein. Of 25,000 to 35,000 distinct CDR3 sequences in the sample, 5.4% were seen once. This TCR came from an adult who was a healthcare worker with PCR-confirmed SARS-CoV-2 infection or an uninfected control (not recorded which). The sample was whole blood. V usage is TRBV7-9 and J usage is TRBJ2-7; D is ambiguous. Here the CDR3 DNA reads TGTGCCAGCAGCTCTTGGTCTTCGGTATCCTACGAGCAGTACTTC. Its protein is CASSSWSSVSYEQYF.